The T cell receptor beta chain described here comes from a study of blood T cell repertoires in COVID-19 (TCRdb year 2020). Background on the whole study: Samples from collaborators originated in the United States, Italy and Spain and spanned both the acute and convalescent phases of COVID-19. The prospective study material was composed of cDNA or gDNA derived from T cells, B-cell-depleted T cells, or PBMCs. The dataset comprised deeply sampled blood TCRbeta repertoires from subjects exposed to, actively infected with, or recovered from COVID-19. The repertoires were made available in a free public database intended to serve as a resource for research on the immune response to SARS-CoV-2. Samples came from the ongoing ImmuneRACE study (first 160 participants) plus 1,254 subjects from 6 global collaborators. Sample metadata almost always included a de-identified subject ID, COVID-19 status, age in years and sex. HLA class I and class II types, where available, came from metadata supplied by the sample provider rather than from assay-based typing.

With regard to this clone: The clone's antigen remains unknown. Per-nucleotide qualities are absent, and no much larger clonotype sits a single base away.

The immunoSEQ Assay, a bias-controlled multiplex PCR, was used to amplify TCRbeta CDR3 regions from genomic DNA. Per the source publication's procedure: The number of nucleated cells in each sample was estimated by amplification of reference gene primers within the assay. To quantify the absolute abundance of each unique TCRbeta CDR3 rearrangement, sequence reads were collapsed and filtered. For each sample, productive Simpson clonality was calculated as the square root of Simpson's diversity index across productive rearrangements. Held by TCRdb, this immuneACCESS table contains in-frame sequences only and omits some clones. Under half of the omission traces to an unresolved V gene where checked; the cause of the rest is unknown. The V and J calls and clone size come from that table; D and trimming were worked out from the DNA. For this sample there are roughly 380,000 clones; around 87% appear just once. In total, the top ten clones hold about 1.5% of the sample.

CDR3 length: 12 amino acids, cysteine to phenylalanine. Only the CDR3 part of the read is kept: 36 bases, read in frame from the first base. Germline trimming: 5 bases from V, 8 bases from J; junction bases outside gene matches: 5. From the germline V gene, CDR1 is SQVTM and CDR2 is ANQGSEA. Participants in the prospective study were aged roughly 18 to 100 years, lived in under 30 United States geographic areas, and enrolled through a virtual design. To assign participants to cohorts, the prospective study relied on clinical history that participants themselves reported in a screening survey and a study questionnaire. ImmuneRACE Cohort 3 recovered participants were defined by two consecutive negative NP/OP PCR tests, healthcare professional clearance, or symptom resolution. In the prospective study, mobile phlebotomists collected whole blood, serum and a nasopharyngeal or oropharyngeal swab from each participant. Participants in the prospective study had the option to provide additional blood draws and questionnaires over a roughly 2-month period. Before DNA extraction, blood samples from the prospective study were shipped at room temperature or frozen.

On the study overall, not on this receptor specifically: Clinical and demographic metadata were provided uncurated, with the amount varying by source and participant.

The chain couples TRBV29-1 to TRBJ2-1, with 8 bases matching TRBD1. Material: PBMCs or T cells enriched from blood (not recorded which). This TCR was sampled from a man aged 25 to 40 who had recovered from COVID-19. The CDR3 region reads CSVNQGADEQFF. The nucleotides are TGCAGCGTTAACCAGGGGGCGGATGAGCAGTTCTTC.